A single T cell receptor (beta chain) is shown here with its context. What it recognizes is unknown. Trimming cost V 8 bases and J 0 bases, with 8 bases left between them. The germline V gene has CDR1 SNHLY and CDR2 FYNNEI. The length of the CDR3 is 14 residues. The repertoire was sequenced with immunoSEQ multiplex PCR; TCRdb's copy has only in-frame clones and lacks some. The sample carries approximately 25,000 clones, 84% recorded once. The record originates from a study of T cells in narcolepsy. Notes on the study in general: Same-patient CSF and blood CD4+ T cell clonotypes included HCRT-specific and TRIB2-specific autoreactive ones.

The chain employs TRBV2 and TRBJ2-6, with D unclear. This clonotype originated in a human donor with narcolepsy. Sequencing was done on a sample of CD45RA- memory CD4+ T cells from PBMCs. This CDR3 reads CASGSVSGANVLTF. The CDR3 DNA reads TGTGCCAGCGGGTCGGTCTCTGGGGCCAACGTCCTGACTTTC.